What follows describes a single T cell receptor beta chain. With 7 bases removed from V and 0 bases from J, the gap between germline ends came to 9 bases. The CDR3 contains 14 residues. CDR1 and CDR2 (germline): LNHDA, SQIVND (reference sequence). The record originates from a study of blood T cell repertoires in COVID-19. On the study more broadly: Sites across the United States, Italy and Spain contributed samples from acute and convalescent COVID-19. PBMCs, B-cell-depleted T cells, or T cells were the source of the cDNA or gDNA that made up the material.

The protocol was immunoSEQ multiplex PCR, while the TCRdb copy is restricted to in-frame clones and leaves out a portion. Of roughly 130,000 clones listed, about 83% are singletons. The TCR comes from a man aged 50 to 59 with acute or convalescent COVID-19. Sequenced input: peripheral blood. This sequence joins TRBV19 and TRBJ1-4; the D gene is possibly TRBD1 (6 bases). The CDR3 spells CASTTGTTNEKLFF. CDR3 coding DNA: TGTGCCAGTACCACAGGGACAACTAATGAAAAACTGTTTTTT. Combining the CDR3 with reference TRBV19 and TRBJ1-4 gives the whole variable domain DGGITQSPKYLFRKEGQNVTLSCEQNLNHDAMYWYRQDPGQGLRLIYYSQIVNDFQKGDIAEGYSVSREKKESFPLTVTSAQKNPTAFYLCASTTGTTNEKLFFGSGTQLSVL.